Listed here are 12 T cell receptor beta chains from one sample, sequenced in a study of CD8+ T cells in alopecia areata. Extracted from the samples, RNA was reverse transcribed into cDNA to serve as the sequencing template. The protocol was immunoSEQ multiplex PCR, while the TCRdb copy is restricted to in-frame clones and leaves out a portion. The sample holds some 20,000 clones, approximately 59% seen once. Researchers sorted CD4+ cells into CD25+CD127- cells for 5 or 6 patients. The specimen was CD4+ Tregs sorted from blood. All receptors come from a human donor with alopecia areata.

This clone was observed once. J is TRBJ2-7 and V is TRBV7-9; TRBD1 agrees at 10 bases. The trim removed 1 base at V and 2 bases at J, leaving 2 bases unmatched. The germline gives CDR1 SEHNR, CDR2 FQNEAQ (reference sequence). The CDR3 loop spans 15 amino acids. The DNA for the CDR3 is TGTGCCAGCAGCTTAGGGACAGGGGGAGCCTACGAGCAGTACTTC. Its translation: CASSLGTGGAYEQYF. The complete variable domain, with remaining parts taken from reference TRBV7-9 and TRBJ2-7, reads DTGVSQNPRHKITKRGQNVTFRCDPISEHNRLYWYRQTLGQGPEFLTYFQNEAQLEKSRLLSDRFSAERPKGSFSTLEIQRTEQGDSAMYLCASSLGTGGAYEQYFGPGTRLTVT.

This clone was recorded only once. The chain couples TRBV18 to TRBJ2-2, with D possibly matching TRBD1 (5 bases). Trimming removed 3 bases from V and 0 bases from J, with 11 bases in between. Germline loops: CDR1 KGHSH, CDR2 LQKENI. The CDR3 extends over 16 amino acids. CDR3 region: CASSPNQGANTGELFF. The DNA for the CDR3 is TGTGCCAGCTCACCCAATCAAGGGGCGAACACCGGGGAGCTGTTTTTT.

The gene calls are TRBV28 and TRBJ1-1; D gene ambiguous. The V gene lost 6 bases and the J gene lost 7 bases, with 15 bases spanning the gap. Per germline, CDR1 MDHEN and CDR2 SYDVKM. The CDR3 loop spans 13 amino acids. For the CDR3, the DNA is TGTGCCAGCAGACTGACCGATTGGTTTGAAGCTTTCTTT. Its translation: CASRLTDWFEAFF.

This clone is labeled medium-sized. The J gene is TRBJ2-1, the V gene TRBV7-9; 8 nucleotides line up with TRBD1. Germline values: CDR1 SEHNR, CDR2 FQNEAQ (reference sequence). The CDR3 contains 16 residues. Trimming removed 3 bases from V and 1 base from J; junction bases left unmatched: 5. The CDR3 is CASSFRTGMSYNEQFF. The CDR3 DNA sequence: TGTGCCAGCAGCTTTAGGACAGGGATGTCCTACAATGAGCAGTTCTTC. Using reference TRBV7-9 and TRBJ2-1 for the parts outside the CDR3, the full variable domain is DTGVSQNPRHKITKRGQNVTFRCDPISEHNRLYWYRQTLGQGPEFLTYFQNEAQLEKSRLLSDRFSAERPKGSFSTLEIQRTEQGDSAMYLCASSFRTGMSYNEQFFGPGTRLTVL.

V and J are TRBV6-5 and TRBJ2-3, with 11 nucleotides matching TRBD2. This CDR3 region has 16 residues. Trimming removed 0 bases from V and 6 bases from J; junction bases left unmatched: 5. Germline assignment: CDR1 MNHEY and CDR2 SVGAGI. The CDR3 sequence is CASSYSLAGGRDTQYF. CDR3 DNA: TGTGCCAGCAGTTACTCTCTAGCGGGGGGCCGGGATACGCAGTATTTT.

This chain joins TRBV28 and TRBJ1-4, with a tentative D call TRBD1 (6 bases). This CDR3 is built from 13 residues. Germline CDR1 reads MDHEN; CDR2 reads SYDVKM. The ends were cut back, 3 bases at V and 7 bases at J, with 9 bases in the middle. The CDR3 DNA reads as TGTGCCAGCAGTTTCACAGGGCCTGAAAAACTGTTTTTT. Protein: CASSFTGPEKLFF. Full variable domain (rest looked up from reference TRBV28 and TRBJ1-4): DVKVTQSSRYLVKRTGEKVFLECVQDMDHENMFWYRQDPGLGLRLIYFSYDVKMKEKGDIPEGYSVSREKKERFSLILESASTNQTSMYLCASSFTGPEKLFFGSGTQLSVL.

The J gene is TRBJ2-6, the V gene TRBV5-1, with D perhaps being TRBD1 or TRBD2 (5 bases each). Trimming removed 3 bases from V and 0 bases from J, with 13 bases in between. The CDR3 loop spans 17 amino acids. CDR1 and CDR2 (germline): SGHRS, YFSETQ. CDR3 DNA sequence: TGCGCCAGCAGCTCAGGGACGGCTCGCTCTGGGGCCAACGTCCTGACTTTC. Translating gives CASSSGTARSGANVLTF.

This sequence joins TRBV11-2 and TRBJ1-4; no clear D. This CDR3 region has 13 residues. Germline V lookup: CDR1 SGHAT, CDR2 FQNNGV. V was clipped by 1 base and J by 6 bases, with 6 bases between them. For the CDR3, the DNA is TGTGCCAGCAGCTTAGTTCGGGATGAAAAACTGTTTTTT. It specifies CASSLVRDEKLFF. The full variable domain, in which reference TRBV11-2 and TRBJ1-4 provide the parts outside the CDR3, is EAGVAQSPRYKIIEKRQSVAFWCNPISGHATLYWYQQILGQGPKLLIQFQNNGVVDDSQLPKDRFSAERLKGVDSTLKIQPAKLEDSAVYLCASSLVRDEKLFFGSGTQLSVL.

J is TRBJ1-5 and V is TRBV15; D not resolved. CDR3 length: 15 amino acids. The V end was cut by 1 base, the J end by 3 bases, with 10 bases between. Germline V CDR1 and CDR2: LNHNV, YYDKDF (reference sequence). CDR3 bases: TGTGCCACCAGCAGAGGGGTTCCGATCAATCAGCCCCAGCATTTT. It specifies CATSRGVPINQPQHF.

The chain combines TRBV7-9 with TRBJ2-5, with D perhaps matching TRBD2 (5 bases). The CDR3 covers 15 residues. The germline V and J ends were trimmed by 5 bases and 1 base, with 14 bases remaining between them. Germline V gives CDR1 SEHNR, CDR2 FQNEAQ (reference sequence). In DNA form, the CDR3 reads TGTGCCAGCAGCCGGGGTCGGGCCGCCCAAGAGACCCAGTACTTC. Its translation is CASSRGRAAQETQYF.

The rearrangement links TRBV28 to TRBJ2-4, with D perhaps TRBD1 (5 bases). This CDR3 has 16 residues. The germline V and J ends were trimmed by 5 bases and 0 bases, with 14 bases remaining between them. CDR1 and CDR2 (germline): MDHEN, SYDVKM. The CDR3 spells CASSPSTVLAKNIQYF. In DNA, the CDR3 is TGTGCCAGCAGTCCCTCGACAGTATTAGCCAAAAACATTCAGTACTTC.

The CDR3 nucleotides are TGCGCCAGCAGGAAGACGAGCTCCTACAATGAGCAGTTCTTC. It encodes CASRKTSSYNEQFF. The chain links TRBV5-1 to TRBJ2-1; no clear D gene. The germline V gene encodes CDR1 SGHRS and CDR2 YFSETQ. This CDR3 is 14 amino acids long. The V gene lost 5 bases and the J gene lost 0 bases, with 9 bases spanning the gap.